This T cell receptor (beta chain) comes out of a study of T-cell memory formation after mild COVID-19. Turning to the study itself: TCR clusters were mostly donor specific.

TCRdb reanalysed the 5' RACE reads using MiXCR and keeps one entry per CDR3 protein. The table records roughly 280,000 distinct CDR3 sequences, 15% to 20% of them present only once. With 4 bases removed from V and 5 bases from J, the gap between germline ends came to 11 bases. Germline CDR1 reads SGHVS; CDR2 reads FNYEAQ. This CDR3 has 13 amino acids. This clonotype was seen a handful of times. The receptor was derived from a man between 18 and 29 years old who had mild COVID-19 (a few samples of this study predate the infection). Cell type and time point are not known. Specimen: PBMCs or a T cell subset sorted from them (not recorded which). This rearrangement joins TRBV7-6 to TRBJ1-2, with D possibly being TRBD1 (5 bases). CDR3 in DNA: TGTGCCAGCAGCTCCCCCGGGACGTATGGCTACACCTTC. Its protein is CASSSPGTYGYTF.